The 21 T cell receptor beta chains below come from one sample, sequenced in a study of neoadjuvant anti-PD-1 for oral cavity cancer. Here immunoSEQ multiplex PCR was the method, and the copy in TCRdb shows in-frame clones only, minus some. The sample has fewer than 10,000 clones; about three fifths are singletons. Time point given: after neoadjuvant nivolumab, at surgical resection. The sample was PBMCs, taken after nivolumab (anti-PD-1) treatment. The receptors shown here come from a person aged 35-79 years with oral cavity squamous cell carcinoma.

V and J are TRBV29-1 and TRBJ2-2; 8 bases match TRBD2. The CDR3 covers 16 residues. V was clipped by 7 bases and J by 0 bases; unmatched bases: 10. The V gene's germline CDR1 is SQVTM and CDR2 ANQGSEA. The CDR3 here is CSALGGAGSNTGELFF. The CDR3 region has the DNA TGCAGCGCCCTCGGGGGGGCAGGTTCGAACACCGGGGAGCTGTTTTTT.

The chain recombines TRBV29-1 with TRBJ2-1; 7 bases agree with TRBD2. Germline CDR1 reads SQVTM; CDR2 reads ANQGSEA. This CDR3 is 14 amino acids long. After removal of 3 bases from V and 8 bases from J, the junction contained 10 bases not matched to a gene. CDR3 DNA sequence: TGCAGCGTTGATAGGCGGGGGTCGTTACATGAGCAGTTCTTC. Protein product: CSVDRRGSLHEQFF.

The chain links TRBV6-4 to TRBJ1-1; D unclear. The V gene lost 3 bases and the J gene lost 1 base, with 18 bases spanning the gap. The CDR3 extends over 17 amino acids. Per germline, CDR1 MRHNA and CDR2 SNTAGT. This CDR3 is CASSERTGGISNTEAFF. DNA for the CDR3: TGTGCCAGCAGTGAAAGGACCGGAGGGATTTCGAACACTGAAGCTTTCTTT.

This clone has just a few counts. The chain combines TRBV30 with TRBJ1-6; D not resolved. The CDR3 is 12 residues long. Germline lookup yields CDR1 GTSNPN and CDR2 SVGIG (reference sequence). V was trimmed by 0 bases and J by 12 bases, leaving 9 bases between them. CDR3 DNA sequence: TGTGCCTGGAGTGTACTCGGGGAACCCCTCCACTTT. Encoded protein: CAWSVLGEPLHF.

This clone has just a few counts. The J gene is TRBJ2-1, the V gene TRBV19; TRBD2 matches at 12 bases. Unmatched junction bases numbered 9, after V lost 7 bases and J lost 5 bases. Germline V gene sequence: CDR1 LNHDA, CDR2 SQIVND (reference sequence). The CDR3 is 16 amino acids. Here the CDR3 reads CASTPLAGGWNNEQFF. CDR3 nucleotide sequence: TGTGCCAGTACCCCTCTAGCGGGAGGGTGGAACAATGAGCAGTTCTTC.

This chain connects TRBV5-4 to TRBJ2-7, with D hard to call. Germline V gene sequence: CDR1 SGHNT, CDR2 YYREEE (reference sequence). V was pared by 0 bases and J by 4 bases, with 8 bases between. CDR3 length: 13 amino acids. The DNA of the CDR3 is TGTGCCAGCAGCTTGGAGGGTGGGTACGAGCAGTACTTC. This encodes CASSLEGGYEQYF.

As regards this clone: This CDR3 is also generated by other DNA sequences in the sample. J is TRBJ2-2 and V is TRBV6-1, with D unclear. From germline, CDR1 is MNHNS and CDR2 SASEGT. CDR3 size: 12 residues. V shed 5 bases and J shed 5 bases, with 6 bases lying between them. The CDR3 region has the DNA TGTGCCAGCAGTAGGACGACCGGGGAGCTGTTTTTT. Protein product: CASSRTTGELFF.

The V and J genes are TRBV7-8 and TRBJ1-3; D not certain. CDR3 length: 16 amino acids. Germline CDR1 SGHVS, CDR2 FQNEAQ. V lost 3 bases and J lost 4, with 16 bases in between. The CDR3 is CASSFSGRYSGNTIYF. The CDR3 coding sequence is TGTGCCAGCAGCTTCTCTGGGCGCTACTCGGGAAACACCATATATTTT.

As DNA, the CDR3 is TGTGCCAGCAGCACTGGGACTAGCGGGAACGGCAATGAGCAGTTCTTC. Protein: CASSTGTSGNGNEQFF. The chain uses TRBV4-2 and TRBJ2-1, with TRBD2 matching 13 bases. The CDR3 extends over 16 amino acids. After removal of 5 bases from V and 6 bases from J, the junction contained 7 bases not matched to a gene. The germline gives CDR1 LGHNA, CDR2 YNFKEQ.

The chain joins TRBV4-1 to TRBJ2-2; D is unresolved. The CDR3 totals 16 residues. Germline CDR1 MGHRA, CDR2 YSYEKL. Deletions cut 1 base from V and 6 bases from J, with 15 bases between. The CDR3 sequence: CASSQVDMGLAGELFF. CDR3 DNA sequence: TGCGCCAGCAGCCAAGTTGATATGGGGTTGGCCGGGGAGCTGTTTTTT.

V is TRBV10-1 and J is TRBJ2-5, with a possible D match to TRBD2 (5 bases). The CDR3 totals 11 residues. The V end lost 8 bases, the J end lost 5 bases, and 9 bases lay between the germline ends. The V gene's germline CDR1 is WNHNN and CDR2 SYGVQD (reference sequence). The CDR3 DNA follows: TGCGCCAGCCATGGGGAGGAGACCCAGTACTTC. Its protein is CASHGEETQYF.

The V call is TRBV11-2, the J call TRBJ1-2; D gene ambiguous. The V gene's germline CDR1 is SGHAT and CDR2 FQNNGV. The CDR3 sequence is 17 residues long. V was pared by 0 bases and J by 8 bases, with 22 bases between. The CDR3 sequence: CASSLDPQALRTEGYTF. The DNA for the CDR3 is TGTGCCAGCAGCTTAGATCCCCAAGCTTTAAGGACTGAAGGCTACACCTTC.

This clone was recorded a few times. The chain uses TRBV11-2 and TRBJ1-1, with D hard to call. The CDR3 sequence is 14 residues long. The germline V and J ends were trimmed by 5 bases and 0 bases, with 10 bases remaining between them. Germline V lookup: CDR1 SGHAT, CDR2 FQNNGV. CDR3 amino acids: CASSLNRLNTEAFF. DNA for the CDR3: TGTGCCAGCAGCCTTAACAGACTGAACACTGAAGCTTTCTTT.

V is TRBV7-8 and J is TRBJ1-2; no firm D call. V gave up 6 bases and J gave up 3 bases, with 11 bases separating them. Germline values: CDR1 SGHVS, CDR2 FQNEAQ. The CDR3 runs 13 residues. The CDR3 sequence is CASRPAGDYGYTF. The CDR3 coding sequence is TGTGCCAGCAGACCAGCCGGGGACTATGGCTACACCTTC.

The rearrangement uses TRBV28 and TRBJ1-4; 7 nucleotides line up with TRBD1. Germline V gives CDR1 MDHEN, CDR2 SYDVKM. This CDR3 region has 14 residues. V shed 6 bases and J 3 bases; nucleotides not matched to a gene: 4. CDR3 region: CASSQTGPNEKLFF. DNA for the CDR3: TGTGCCAGCAGCCAGACAGGGCCTAATGAAAAACTGTTTTTT.

This chain connects TRBV5-4 to TRBJ1-1, with a tentative D call TRBD1 (6 bases). This CDR3 region has 16 residues. V was pared by 6 bases and J by 5 bases, with 23 bases between. Germline V gene data show CDR1 as SGHNT and CDR2 as YYREEE (reference sequence). CDR3 residues: CASTRGGGLAGTEAFF. The CDR3 DNA reads TGTGCCAGCACCCGCGGGGGGGGGCTGGCTGGAACTGAAGCTTTCTTT.

As DNA, the CDR3 is TGCGCCAGCAGCTTGGAGGGGGCTCAGGGCTATGGCTACACCTTC. As protein: CASSLEGAQGYGYTF. The genes are TRBV5-1 and TRBJ1-2; 7 nucleotides agree with TRBD1. CDR1 and CDR2 from the germline V gene are SGHRS and YFSETQ. V was pared by 0 bases and J by 4 bases, with 6 bases of the junction left unmatched. This CDR3 is 15 amino acids long.

The chain couples TRBV2 to TRBJ2-7, with TRBD2 matching over 10 bases. This CDR3 has 13 residues. Germline lookup yields CDR1 SNHLY and CDR2 FYNNEI. The trim removed 11 bases at V and 6 bases at J, leaving 10 bases unmatched. The CDR3 reads CAGRAGGPPEQYF. The CDR3 DNA sequence: TGTGCCGGAAGAGCGGGAGGGCCCCCCGAGCAGTACTTC. The full variable domain, in which reference TRBV2 and TRBJ2-7 provide the parts outside the CDR3, is EPEVTQTPSHQVTQMGQEVILRCVPISNHLYFYWYRQILGQKVEFLVSFYNNEISEKSEIFDDQFSVERPDGSNFTLKIRSTKLEDSAMYFCAGRAGGPPEQYFGPGTRLTVT.

This clone has only a few counts. The V and J genes are TRBV5-6 and TRBJ2-3, with D possibly TRBD1 on 6 matching bases. The CDR3 loop spans 15 amino acids. In germline, CDR1 is SGHDT, CDR2 YYEEEE. Trimming pared 5 bases from V and 5 bases from J, leaving 18 bases between. In DNA form, the CDR3 reads TGTGCCAGCAGTCGAGCAGGGGACCGGGAAGATACGCAGTATTTT. This codes for CASSRAGDREDTQYF.

A few counts support this clone. DNA for the CDR3: TGTGCCTGGAGGGGGGACCAAGTGAACACTGAAGCTTTCTTT. This encodes CAWRGDQVNTEAFF. This sequence joins TRBV30 and TRBJ1-1, with D possibly matching TRBD1 (5 bases). CDR1 GTSNPN and CDR2 SVGIG come from the germline V gene (reference sequence). V lost 3 bases, J lost 0 bases, and 11 bases lay in between. CDR3 length equals 14 residues.

V usage is TRBV7-9 and J usage is TRBJ2-1; 10 nucleotides line up with TRBD2. The J segment lost 2 bases and the V segment lost 1 base, leaving 2 bases of the junction unmatched. From germline, CDR1 is SEHNR and CDR2 FQNEAQ (reference sequence). CDR3 length: 16 amino acids. The CDR3 here is CASSLVSGRAYNEQFF. CDR3 in DNA: TGTGCCAGCAGCTTAGTAAGCGGGAGGGCCTACAATGAGCAGTTCTTC.